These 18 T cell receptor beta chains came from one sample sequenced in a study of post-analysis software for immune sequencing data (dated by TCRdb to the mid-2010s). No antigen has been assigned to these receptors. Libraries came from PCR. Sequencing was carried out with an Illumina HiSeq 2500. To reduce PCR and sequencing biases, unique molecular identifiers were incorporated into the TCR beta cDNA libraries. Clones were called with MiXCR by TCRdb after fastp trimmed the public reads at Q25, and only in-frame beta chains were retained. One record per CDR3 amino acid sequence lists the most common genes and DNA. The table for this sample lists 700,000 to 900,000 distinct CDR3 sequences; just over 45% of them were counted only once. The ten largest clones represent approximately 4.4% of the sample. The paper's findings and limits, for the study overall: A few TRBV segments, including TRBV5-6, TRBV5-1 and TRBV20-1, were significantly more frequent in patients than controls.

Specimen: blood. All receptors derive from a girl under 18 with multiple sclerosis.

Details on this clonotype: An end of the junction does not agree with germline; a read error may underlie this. CDR3 in amino acids: CASSSGLAVYNEQFF. CDR3 nucleotides: TGTGCTAGCAGCTCGGGACTAGCGGTTTACAATGAGCAGTTCTTC. V usage is TRBV7-2 and J usage is TRBJ2-1, with 11 positions matching TRBD2. CDR1 SGHTA and CDR2 FQGNSA come from the germline V gene. There are 15 residues in the CDR3.

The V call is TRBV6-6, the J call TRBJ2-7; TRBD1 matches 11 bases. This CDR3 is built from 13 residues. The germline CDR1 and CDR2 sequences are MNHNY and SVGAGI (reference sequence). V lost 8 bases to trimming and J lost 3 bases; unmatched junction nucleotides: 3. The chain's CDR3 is CASAGQGGYEQYF. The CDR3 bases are TGTGCCAGCGCGGGACAGGGGGGCTACGAGCAGTACTTC.

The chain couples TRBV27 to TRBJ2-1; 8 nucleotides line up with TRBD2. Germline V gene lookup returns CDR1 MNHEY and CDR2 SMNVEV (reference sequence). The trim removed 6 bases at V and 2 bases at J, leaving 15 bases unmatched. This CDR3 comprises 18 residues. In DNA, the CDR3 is TGTGCCAGCAGCTCCAAACTCGGAGCGGGAGTGACCTACAATGAGCAGTTCTTC. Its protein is CASSSKLGAGVTYNEQFF.

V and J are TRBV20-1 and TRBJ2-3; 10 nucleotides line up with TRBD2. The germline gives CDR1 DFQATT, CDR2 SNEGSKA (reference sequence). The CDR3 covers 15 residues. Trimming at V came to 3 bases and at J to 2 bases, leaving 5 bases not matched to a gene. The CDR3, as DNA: TGCAGTGCTAGTCGGGGACTAGCGTACACAGATACGCAGTATTTT. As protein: CSASRGLAYTDTQYF.

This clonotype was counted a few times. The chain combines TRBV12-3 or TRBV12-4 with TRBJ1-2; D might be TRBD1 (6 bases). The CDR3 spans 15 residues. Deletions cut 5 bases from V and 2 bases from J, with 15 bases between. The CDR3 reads CASSVGTGANYGYTF. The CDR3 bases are TGTGCCAGCAGTGTGGGAACGGGGGCAAACTATGGCTACACCTTC.

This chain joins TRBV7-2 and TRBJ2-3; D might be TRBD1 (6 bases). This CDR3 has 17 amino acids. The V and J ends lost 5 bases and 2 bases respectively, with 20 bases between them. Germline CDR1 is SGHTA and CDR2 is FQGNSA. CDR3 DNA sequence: TGTGCCAGCAGCCGTACCTTCCCTGGACAGCCCACAGATACGCAGTATTTT. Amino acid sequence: CASSRTFPGQPTDTQYF.

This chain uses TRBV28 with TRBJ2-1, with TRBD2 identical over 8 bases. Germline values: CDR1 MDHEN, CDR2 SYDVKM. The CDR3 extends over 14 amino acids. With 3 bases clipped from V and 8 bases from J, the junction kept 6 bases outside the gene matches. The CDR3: CASSLSGTSYEQFF. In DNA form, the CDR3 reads TGTGCCAGCAGTTTGTCCGGGACTAGTTATGAGCAGTTCTTC.

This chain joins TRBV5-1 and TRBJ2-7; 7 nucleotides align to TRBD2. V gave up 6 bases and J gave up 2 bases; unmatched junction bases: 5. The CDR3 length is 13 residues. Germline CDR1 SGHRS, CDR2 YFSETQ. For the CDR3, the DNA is TGCGCCAGCAACGGGGGAGGGACCTACGAGCAGTACTTC. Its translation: CASNGGGTYEQYF.

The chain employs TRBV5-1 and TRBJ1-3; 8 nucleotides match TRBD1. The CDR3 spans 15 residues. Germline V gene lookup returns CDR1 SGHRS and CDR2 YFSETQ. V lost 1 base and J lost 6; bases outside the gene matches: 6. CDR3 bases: TGCGCCAGCAGCTTGAGTGCAGGGGGCGAAAACACCATATATTTT. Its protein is CASSLSAGGENTIYF. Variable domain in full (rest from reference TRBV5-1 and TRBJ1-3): KAGVTQTPRYLIKTRGQQVTLSCSPISGHRSVSWYQQTPGQGLQFLFEYFSETQRNKGNFPGRFSGRQFSNSRSEMNVSTLELGDSALYLCASSLSAGGENTIYFGEGSWLTVV.

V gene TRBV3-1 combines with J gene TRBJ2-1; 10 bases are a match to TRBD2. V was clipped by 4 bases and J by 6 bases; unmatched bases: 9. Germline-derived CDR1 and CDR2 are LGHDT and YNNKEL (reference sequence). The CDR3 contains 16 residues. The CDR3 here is CASSPLVAGGSNEQFF. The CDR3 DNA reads TGTGCCAGCAGCCCCCTCGTAGCGGGGGGCTCCAATGAGCAGTTCTTC.

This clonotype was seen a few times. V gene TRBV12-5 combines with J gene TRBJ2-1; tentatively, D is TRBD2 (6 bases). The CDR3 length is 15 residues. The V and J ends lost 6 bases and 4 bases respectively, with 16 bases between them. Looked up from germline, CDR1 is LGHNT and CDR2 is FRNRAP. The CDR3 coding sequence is TGTGCTAGTGGGCTTCTAGCTGGAGGGTACAATGAGCAGTTCTTC. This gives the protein CASGLLAGGYNEQFF.

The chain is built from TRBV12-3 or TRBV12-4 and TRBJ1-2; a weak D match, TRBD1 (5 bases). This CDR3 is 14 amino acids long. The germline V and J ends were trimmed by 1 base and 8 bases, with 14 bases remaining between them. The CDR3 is CASSLGHYGGGYTF. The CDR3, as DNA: TGTGCCAGCAGTTTAGGGCACTACGGGGGAGGCTACACCTTC.

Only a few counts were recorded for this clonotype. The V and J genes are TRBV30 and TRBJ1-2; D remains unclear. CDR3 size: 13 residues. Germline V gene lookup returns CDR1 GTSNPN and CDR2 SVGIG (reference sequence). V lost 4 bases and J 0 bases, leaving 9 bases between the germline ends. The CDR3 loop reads CAWTGSANYGYTF. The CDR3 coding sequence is TGTGCCTGGACGGGCTCAGCTAACTATGGCTACACCTTC.

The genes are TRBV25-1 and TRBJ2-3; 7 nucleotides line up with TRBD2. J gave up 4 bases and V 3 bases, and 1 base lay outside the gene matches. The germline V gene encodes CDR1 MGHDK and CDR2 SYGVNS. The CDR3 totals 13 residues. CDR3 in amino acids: CASSDAGADTQYF. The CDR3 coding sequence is TGTGCCAGCAGTGATGCGGGGGCAGATACGCAGTATTTT.

The CDR3 sequence is CASSSSERRREQFF. DNA for the CDR3: TGTGCCAGCAGCTCCTCCGAGCGGAGACGGGAGCAGTTCTTC. This chain joins TRBV7-9 and TRBJ2-1; D perhaps matches TRBD2 (5 bases). Germline CDR1 SEHNR, CDR2 FQNEAQ (reference sequence). V was trimmed by 4 bases and J by 10 bases, leaving 17 bases between them. CDR3 length: 14 residues.

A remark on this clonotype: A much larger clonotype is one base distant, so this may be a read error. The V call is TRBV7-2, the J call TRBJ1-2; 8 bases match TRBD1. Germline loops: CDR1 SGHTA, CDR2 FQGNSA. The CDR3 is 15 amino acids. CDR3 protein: CASSSPDRALYDYTF. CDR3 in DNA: TGTGCCAGCAGCTCCCCGGACAGGGCCCTTTATGACTACACCTTC.

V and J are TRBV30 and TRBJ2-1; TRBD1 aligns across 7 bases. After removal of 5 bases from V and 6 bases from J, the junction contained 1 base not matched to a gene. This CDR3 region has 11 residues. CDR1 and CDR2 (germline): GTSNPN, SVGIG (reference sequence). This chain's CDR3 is CAWGQANEQFF. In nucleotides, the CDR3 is TGTGCCTGGGGACAGGCCAATGAGCAGTTCTTC.

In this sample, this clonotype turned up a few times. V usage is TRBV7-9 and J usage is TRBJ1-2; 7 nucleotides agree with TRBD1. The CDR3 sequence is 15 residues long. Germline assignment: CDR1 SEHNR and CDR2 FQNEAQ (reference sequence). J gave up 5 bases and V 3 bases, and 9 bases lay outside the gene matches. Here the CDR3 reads CASSFLDREVYGYTF. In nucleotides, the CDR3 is TGTGCCAGCAGCTTCTTAGACAGGGAGGTATATGGCTACACCTTC.